The entry that follows covers one T cell receptor beta chain sequence. This clonotype was found a few times. The target of this receptor is not known. No base qualities exist here, and no much larger clone lies one base off it. Library creation used PCR. Instrument used: Illumina HiSeq 2500. TCR libraries were prepared with molecular barcoding, using unique molecular identifiers to normalize TCRbeta repertoire quantification. TCRdb reanalyzed the raw reads on its own, using fastp at Q25 for trimming and MiXCR for clone calling, and kept in-frame beta chains. Merged by CDR3 protein, the rows form single entries marked with the most common genes and DNA. The sample table lists hundreds of thousands of distinct CDR3 sequences, roughly 23% of them with a count of one. Jointly, the top ten make up roughly 2.6% of the sample. From its cysteine to its phenylalanine, the CDR3 spans 14 amino acids. CDR3 DNA only is kept here, 42 bases in frame from base 1. The germline V gene provides CDR1 MDHEN and CDR2 SYDVKM. V is pruned by 4 bases and J by 4 bases, leaving 5 bases of the junction without a gene match.

The entry originates in a study of T-cell reconstitution after alpha-beta-depleted transplantation in children listed by TCRdb under 2016. Broadly, across the study: Using TCR repertoire profiling, the study followed T-cell immune reconstitution in a quantitative way in children after TCRalphabeta/CD19-depleted allogeneic hematopoietic cell transplantation. Summary of the overall study and its limitations: Apparently early alphabetaT-cell count recovery about two months after transplant reportedly relied on only several hundred rapidly expanded clones derived from non-depleted graft cells. Over the following months the frequencies of hyperexpanded clones went down, and after one year T-cell counts and TCRbeta diversity were mostly credited to newly produced T cells. The high TCRbeta diversity at day 60 in some patients was ascribed to recipient T cells and intrathymic progenitors that had survived conditioning.

The label giving this sample's treatment or condition can be read as: allogeneic hematopoietic cell transplantation with graft depleted of TCRalphabeta T cells and CD19 B cells. Transplant recipients were children who received TCRalphabeta/CD19-depleted allogeneic hematopoietic cell grafts. The clonotype comes from a girl aged 2-9 years with Fanconi anemia, due to receive a stem cell transplant. Sequencing used PBMCs, obtained before TCRalphabeta/CD19-depleted stem cell transplant. The chain is encoded by TRBV28 joined to TRBJ2-3, with 7 bases in between that match TRBD1. The bases are TGTGCCAGCAGTTCACCGACAGGGCCAGATACGCAGTATTTT. Its amino acids are CASSSPTGPDTQYF.